The present TCR beta chain was sequenced within a study of somatic mutations in cytotoxic T cells in rheumatoid arthritis. In the study overall: Collection of patient blood (over 26 ml EDTA) took place right after diagnosis, before any treatment.

Separation of CD4+ and CD8+ cells was performed by positive magnetic bead selection, and purity was verified by flow cytometry. The CDR3 has 15 amino acids. With 4 bases clipped from V and 6 bases from J, the junction kept 8 bases outside the gene matches. The germline gives CDR1 SGHVS, CDR2 FQNEAQ. Whole-study findings and limits: Greater age accompanied higher CD8+ clonality in rheumatoid arthritis patients, a pattern that was absent in healthy controls. Patients with rheumatoid arthritis did not differ significantly from age-matched healthy controls in CD8+ T-cell clonality.

This clone was observed a single time. What it binds is unknown. Profiling relied on immunoSEQ multiplex PCR, and the TCRdb table lists in-frame clones only, not all of them. This sample yields 3,500 to 5,000 clones, of which 93% are seen a single time; 7.5% to 9.5% belongs to the top ten. V and J are TRBV7-8 and TRBJ1-5, with 8 bases aligning to TRBD1. The source of this sequence is a woman in her fifties or sixties with rheumatoid arthritis. Sequenced material: CD8+ T cells sorted from blood. CDR3: CASSSNTDRAQPQHF. In DNA, the CDR3 is TGTGCCAGCAGCTCCAACACGGACAGGGCTCAGCCCCAGCATTTT.